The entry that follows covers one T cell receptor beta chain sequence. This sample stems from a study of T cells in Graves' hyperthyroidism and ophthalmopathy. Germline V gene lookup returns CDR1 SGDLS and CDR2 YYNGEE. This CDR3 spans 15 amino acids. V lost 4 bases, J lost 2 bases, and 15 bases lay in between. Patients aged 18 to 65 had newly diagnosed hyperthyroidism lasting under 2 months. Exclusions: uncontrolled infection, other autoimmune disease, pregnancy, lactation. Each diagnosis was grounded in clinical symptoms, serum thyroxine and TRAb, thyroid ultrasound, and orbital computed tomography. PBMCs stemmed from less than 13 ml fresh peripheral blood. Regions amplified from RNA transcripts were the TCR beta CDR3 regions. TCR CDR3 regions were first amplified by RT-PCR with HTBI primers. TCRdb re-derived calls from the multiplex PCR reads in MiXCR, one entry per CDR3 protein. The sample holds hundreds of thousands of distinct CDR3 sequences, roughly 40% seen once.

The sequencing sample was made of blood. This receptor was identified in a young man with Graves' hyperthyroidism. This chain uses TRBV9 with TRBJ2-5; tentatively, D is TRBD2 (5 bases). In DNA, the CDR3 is TGTGCCAGCAGCCCTTCGGAGGTTTGGCAAGAGACCCAGTACTTC. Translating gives CASSPSEVWQETQYF.